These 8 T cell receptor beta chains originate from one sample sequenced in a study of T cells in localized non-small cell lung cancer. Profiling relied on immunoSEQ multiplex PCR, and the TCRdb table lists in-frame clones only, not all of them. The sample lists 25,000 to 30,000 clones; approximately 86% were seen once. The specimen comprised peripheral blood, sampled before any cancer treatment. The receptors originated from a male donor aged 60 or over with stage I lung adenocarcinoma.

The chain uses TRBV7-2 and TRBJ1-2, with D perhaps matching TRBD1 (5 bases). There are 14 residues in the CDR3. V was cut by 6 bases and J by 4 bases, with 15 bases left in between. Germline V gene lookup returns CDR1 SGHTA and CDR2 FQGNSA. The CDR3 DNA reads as TGTGCCAGCAGTCCCCTCGGCGGGGGCTATGGCTACACCTTC. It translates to CASSPLGGGYGYTF. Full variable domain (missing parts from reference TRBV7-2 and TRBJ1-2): GAGVSQSPSNKVTEKGKDVELRCDPISGHTALYWYRQSLGQGLEFLIYFQGNSAPDKSGLPSDRFSAERTGGSVSTLTIQRTQQEDSAVYLCASSPLGGGYGYTFGSGTRLTVV.

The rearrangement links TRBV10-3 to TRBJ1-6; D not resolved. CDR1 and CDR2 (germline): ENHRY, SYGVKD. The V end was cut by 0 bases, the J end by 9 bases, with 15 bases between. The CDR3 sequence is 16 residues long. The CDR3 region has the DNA TGTGCCATCAGTGAGTCGAGAGGAGCCGAGGGTTCACCCCTCCACTTT. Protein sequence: CAISESRGAEGSPLHF.

Here the CDR3 DNA reads TGCAGCGTAAAGGGACTAGCGGGGGGGACGGATACGCAGTATTTT. It codes for CSVKGLAGGTDTQYF. This chain joins TRBV29-1 and TRBJ2-3; 16 nucleotides match TRBD2. Trimming took 6 bases from V and 6 from J; bases not matched to a gene: 6. Per the germline V gene, CDR1 is SQVTM and CDR2 is ANQGSEA. The CDR3 is 15 residues long.

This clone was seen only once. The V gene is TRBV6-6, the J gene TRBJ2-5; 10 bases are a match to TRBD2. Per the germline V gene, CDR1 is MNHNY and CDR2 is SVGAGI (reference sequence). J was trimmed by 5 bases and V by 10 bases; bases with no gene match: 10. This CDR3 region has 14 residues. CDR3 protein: CATESGGAVETQYF. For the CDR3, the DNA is TGTGCCACCGAGAGCGGGGGGGCCGTTGAGACCCAGTACTTC.

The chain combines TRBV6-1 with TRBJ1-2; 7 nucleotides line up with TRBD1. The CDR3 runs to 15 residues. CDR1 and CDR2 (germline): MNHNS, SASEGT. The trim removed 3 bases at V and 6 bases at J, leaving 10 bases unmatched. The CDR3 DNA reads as TGTGCCAGCAGTGACCTCGGGGCAGGGGGTGATGGCTACACCTTC. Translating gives CASSDLGAGGDGYTF.

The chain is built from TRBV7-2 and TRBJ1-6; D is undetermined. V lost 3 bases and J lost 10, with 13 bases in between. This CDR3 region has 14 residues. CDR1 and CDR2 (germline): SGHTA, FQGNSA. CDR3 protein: CASSFGERSSPLHF. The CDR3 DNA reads TGTGCCAGCAGCTTCGGGGAGAGAAGCTCACCCCTCCACTTT.

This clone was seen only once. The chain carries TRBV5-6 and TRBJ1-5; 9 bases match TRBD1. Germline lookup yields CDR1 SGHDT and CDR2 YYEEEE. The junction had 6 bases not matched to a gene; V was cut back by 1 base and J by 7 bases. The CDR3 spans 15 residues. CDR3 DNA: TGTGCCAGCAGCTTGTCCGGGACAGGGTCGCAGCCCCAGCATTTT. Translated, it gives CASSLSGTGSQPQHF.

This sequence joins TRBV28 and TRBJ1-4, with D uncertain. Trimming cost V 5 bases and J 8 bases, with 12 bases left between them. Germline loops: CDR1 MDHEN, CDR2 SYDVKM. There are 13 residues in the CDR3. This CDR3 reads CASSQASLEKLFF. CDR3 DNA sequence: TGTGCCAGCAGTCAGGCAAGCCTCGAAAAACTGTTTTTT.